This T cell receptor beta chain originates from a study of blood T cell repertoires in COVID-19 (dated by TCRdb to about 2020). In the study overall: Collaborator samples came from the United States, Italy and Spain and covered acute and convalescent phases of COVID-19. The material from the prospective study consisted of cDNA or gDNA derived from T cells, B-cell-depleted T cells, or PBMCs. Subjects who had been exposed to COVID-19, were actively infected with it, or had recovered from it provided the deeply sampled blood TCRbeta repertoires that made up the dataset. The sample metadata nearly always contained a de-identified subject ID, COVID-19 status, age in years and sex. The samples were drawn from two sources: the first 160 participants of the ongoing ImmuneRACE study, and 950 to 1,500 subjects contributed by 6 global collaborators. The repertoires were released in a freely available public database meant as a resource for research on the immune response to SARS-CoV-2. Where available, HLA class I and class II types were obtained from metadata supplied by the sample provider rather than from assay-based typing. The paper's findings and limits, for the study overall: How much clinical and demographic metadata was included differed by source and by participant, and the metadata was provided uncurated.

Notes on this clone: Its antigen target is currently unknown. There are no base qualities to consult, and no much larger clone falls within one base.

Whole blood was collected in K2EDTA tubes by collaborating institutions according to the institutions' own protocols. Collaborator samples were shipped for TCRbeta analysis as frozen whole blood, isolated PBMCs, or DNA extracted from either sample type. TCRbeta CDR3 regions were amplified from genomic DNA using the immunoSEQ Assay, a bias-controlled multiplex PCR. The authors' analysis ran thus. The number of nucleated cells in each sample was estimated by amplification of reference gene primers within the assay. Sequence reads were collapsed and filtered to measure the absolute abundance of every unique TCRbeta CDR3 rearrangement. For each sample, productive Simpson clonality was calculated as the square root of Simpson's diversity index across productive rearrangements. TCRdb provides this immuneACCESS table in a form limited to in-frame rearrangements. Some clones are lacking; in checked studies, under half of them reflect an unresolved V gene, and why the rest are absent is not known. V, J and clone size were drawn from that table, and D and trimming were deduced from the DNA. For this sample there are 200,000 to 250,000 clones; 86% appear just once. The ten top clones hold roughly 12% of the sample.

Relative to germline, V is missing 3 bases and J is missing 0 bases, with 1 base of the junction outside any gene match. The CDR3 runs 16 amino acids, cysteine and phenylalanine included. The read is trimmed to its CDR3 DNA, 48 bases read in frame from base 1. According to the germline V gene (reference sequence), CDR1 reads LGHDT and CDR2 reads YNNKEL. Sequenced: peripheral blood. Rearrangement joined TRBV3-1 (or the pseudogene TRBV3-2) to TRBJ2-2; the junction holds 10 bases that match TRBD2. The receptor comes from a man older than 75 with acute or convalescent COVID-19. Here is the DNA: TGTGCCAGCAGCCAGACTAGCGGGTCGAACACCGGGGAGCTGTTTTTT. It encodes CASSQTSGSNTGELFF.